The following is a T cell receptor beta chain sequence with its context. Its cognate antigen is unknown. Vbeta (60) and Jbeta (13) primers were used in the PCR. Clones were read by immunoSEQ multiplex PCR, and TCRdb kept only the in-frame ones, dropping some. The table includes about 180,000 clones, more than 70% detected once. V gave up 5 bases and J gave up 9 bases; unmatched junction bases: 10. Per the germline V gene, CDR1 is SNHLY and CDR2 is FYNNEI. The CDR3 is made up of 15 amino acids. The sample belongs to a study of cytomegalovirus exposure and HLA in healthy donors. Study-wide results and caveats: Some V segments, TRBV6-2 and TRBV6-3 among them, were indistinguishable and were therefore excluded. In vitro assays verified that three CMV-associated chains recognized CMV antigens specifically. The investigators catalogued 164 TCR beta chains as cytomegalovirus-associated.

The sequencing sample was made of PBMCs. The TCR was taken from a man aged 30 to 39 in good health and CMV-seronegative. The chain carries TRBV2 and TRBJ1-6; 7 positions agree with TRBD1. CDR3 region: CASSTPGTVTSPLHF. As DNA, the CDR3 is TGTGCCAGCAGTACCCCCGGGACAGTAACTTCACCCCTCCACTTT.